Following are 15 T cell receptor beta chains from one sample sequenced in a study of immune characterization of retroperitoneal liposarcoma. One entry per CDR3 protein results from TCRdb running MiXCR on the PCR reads. Among 10,000 or so distinct CDR3 sequences listed, around 30% were seen once. The source material was tumor tissue. The source of these receptors is a male donor with retroperitoneal liposarcoma.

The chain joins TRBV11-2 to TRBJ2-4; TRBD2 aligns across 14 bases. The DNA end is a closer match to TRBJ2-7, so the J assignment may be wrong. There are 17 residues in the CDR3. Per germline, CDR1 SGHAT and CDR2 FQNNGV. CDR3 sequence reads: CASSFIPGTSGRYEQYF. The CDR3 DNA reads as TGTGCCAGCAGTTTCATTCCCGGGACTAGCGGGAGATACGAGCAGTACTTC.

This chain joins TRBV4-3 and TRBJ2-7; TRBD2 aligns across 7 bases. The ends lost 4 bases at V and 6 bases at J; junction bases unmatched: 6. The germline gives CDR1 LGHNA, CDR2 YSLEER. The CDR3 is made up of 13 amino acids. The CDR3 DNA follows: TGCGCCAGCAGCCGGGACCCGGGAGGCGAGCAGTACTTC. Translating it yields CASSRDPGGEQYF.

This clonotype has more than one count but fewer than ten. The chain uses TRBV12-3 or TRBV12-4 and TRBJ2-5, with TRBD1 identical over 7 bases. The CDR3 runs to 16 residues. The ends lost 3 bases at V and 2 bases at J; junction bases unmatched: 9. This CDR3 is CASSFRGGRGQETQYF. The CDR3 DNA reads TGTGCCAGCAGTTTTAGAGGAGGCAGGGGGCAAGAGACCCAGTACTTC.

By its share, this clonotype is medium-sized. V is TRBV6-1 and J is TRBJ2-1; 8 positions agree with TRBD1. With 6 bases clipped from V and 10 bases from J, the junction kept 8 bases outside the gene matches. The CDR3 length is 13 residues. The V gene's germline CDR1 is MNHNS and CDR2 SASEGT. This CDR3 reads CASSPLDRGEQFF. The CDR3 DNA sequence: TGTGCCAGCAGCCCCCTCGACAGGGGCGAGCAGTTCTTC.

V is TRBV5-1 and J is TRBJ2-1; maybe TRBD2 (6 bases). The CDR3 has 13 amino acids. Per germline, CDR1 SGHRS and CDR2 YFSETQ. The ends were cut back, 0 bases at V and 10 bases at J, with 11 bases in the middle. The CDR3 is CASSLDSGYEQFF. DNA for the CDR3: TGCGCCAGCAGCTTGGATAGCGGCTACGAGCAGTTCTTC.

The chain is built from TRBV11-1 and TRBJ2-1; the D call may be TRBD1 or TRBD2 (5 bases each). The DNA matches TRBJ2-7 better at its end, which makes the J call doubtful. The CDR3 totals 15 residues. Germline V lookup: CDR1 SGHAT, CDR2 FQDESV (reference sequence). CDR3 protein: CASSLVWGPGNEQYF. The CDR3 DNA sequence: TGTGCCAGCAGCTTAGTATGGGGACCAGGCAATGAGCAGTACTTC.

This clonotype was counted a single time. This chain uses TRBV12-3 or TRBV12-4 with TRBJ1-1, with D perhaps TRBD1 (6 bases). Trimming left V 2 bases short and J 5 bases short, with 12 bases between. The CDR3 is made up of 14 amino acids. The CDR3 sequence is CASSLKVGGTEAFF. DNA of the CDR3: TGTGCCAGCAGTTTAAAGGTAGGGGGGACTGAAGCTTTCTTT.

The rearrangement uses TRBV6-1 and TRBJ2-5; possible D gene TRBD1, 6 bases. The J call may be in error: the DNA end matches TRBJ2-7 better. CDR1 is MNHNS, CDR2 SASEGT, per germline. The CDR3 contains 12 residues. CDR3 loop: CASSRQAYEQYF. As DNA, the CDR3 is TGTGCCAGCAGTAGACAGGCCTACGAGCAGTACTTC.

The chain carries TRBV6-1 and TRBJ2-1, with a tentative D call TRBD1 (7 bases). The CDR3 covers 13 residues. Per germline, CDR1 MNHNS and CDR2 SASEGT. V dropped 6 bases and J dropped 13 bases, with 19 bases sitting between them. CDR3 loop: CASSTGAGGTQFF. DNA of the CDR3: TGTGCCAGCAGCACAGGGGCTGGGGGGACCCAGTTCTTC.

This clonotype showed up just a few times. This chain joins TRBV28 and TRBJ2-5; 11 positions match TRBD2. The J call is doubtful: the DNA matches TRBJ2-1 better. Germline V CDR1 and CDR2: MDHEN, SYDVKM. The CDR3 totals 15 residues. The CDR3 bases are TGTGCCAGCAGCTCCGCGGGACTAGCGGTCTACGAGCAGTTCTTC. This encodes CASSSAGLAVYEQFF.

V is TRBV7-7 and J is TRBJ2-1; 7 nucleotides match TRBD2. The end of the DNA aligns better with TRBJ2-7, so the J call may be wrong. The CDR3 consists of 14 residues. Germline V CDR1 and CDR2: SSHAT, FNYEAQ (reference sequence). CDR3 nucleotides: TGTGCCAGCAGCAAGGGACTATCCTACAATGAGCAGTACTTC. Its protein is CASSKGLSYNEQYF.

This clonotype is large in the sample. The CDR3 nucleotides are TGTGCCGGAACACAGGGAGCGGGCGGGAATTCACCCCTCCACTTT. Its translation is CAGTQGAGGNSPLHF. This chain connects TRBV6-1 to TRBJ1-6, with a weak D call TRBD1 (6 bases). This CDR3 contains 15 residues. Trimming shortened V by 11 bases and J by 7 bases, and 21 bases separated the two germline ends. The V gene's germline CDR1 is MNHNS and CDR2 SASEGT.

The chain combines TRBV7-3 with TRBJ2-1; no clear D. CDR3 length: 15 residues. From germline, CDR1 is SGHTA and CDR2 FQGTGA. Trimming pared 10 bases from V and 0 bases from J, leaving 16 bases between. The DNA for the CDR3 is TGTGCCAACAGTCCAAGGGCTAGCTCCTACAATGAGCAGTTCTTC. Translation: CANSPRASSYNEQFF. Combining the CDR3 with reference TRBV7-3 and TRBJ2-1 gives the whole variable domain GAGVSQTPSNKVTEKGKYVELRCDPISGHTALYWYRQSLGQGPEFLIYFQGTGAADDSGLPNDRFFAVRPEGSVSTLKIQRTERGDSAVYLCANSPRASSYNEQFFGPGTRLTVL.

The V call is TRBV10-3, the J call TRBJ2-1; the match to TRBD2 covers 11 bases. Per germline, CDR1 ENHRY and CDR2 SYGVKD. V dropped 6 bases and J dropped 3; count of bases not matched to a gene: 4. The CDR3 contains 15 residues. The CDR3 region has the DNA TGTGCCATCAGGAAACTAGCGGGGGACTACAATGAGCAGTTCTTC. Its protein product is CAIRKLAGDYNEQFF.

The count of this clonotype is one. V usage is TRBV4-1 and J usage is TRBJ2-1; D is perhaps TRBD2 (7 bases). The germline CDR1 and CDR2 sequences are MGHRA and YSYEKL. Trimming removed 5 bases from V and 7 bases from J, with 15 bases in between. CDR3 length: 14 amino acids. CDR3 region: CASSKGGGPNEQFF. The CDR3 nucleotides read TGCGCCAGCAGCAAGGGGGGGGGGCCAAATGAGCAGTTCTTC.